What follows describes a single T cell receptor (beta chain). Its antigen remains unidentified. The germline V gene has CDR1 MNHNS and CDR2 SASEGT. The CDR3 sequence is 14 residues long. Healthy Caucasians made up all donors. This specimen comes from a study of identical twins. Whole-study findings and limits: Fewer insertions marked abundant cord blood beta clonotypes; young adult naive trended weakly, memory not at all. Cross-sectional statistics, not tracking of the same donors, supported the conclusions. Invariant T cells like MAIT and iNKT could partly confound the zero-insertion analyses.

TCRdb re-analysed the 5' RACE reads in MiXCR, keeping a single row per CDR3 protein. The sample has approximately 1.8 million distinct CDR3 sequences; about 30% are singletons. Sequenced material: cord blood. The chain has TRBV6-1 and TRBJ2-7; D might be TRBD1 or TRBD2, each matching 5 bases. With the DNA end fitting TRBJ2-5 better, the J assignment may be wrong. The clonotype comes from a newborn girl in good health. Here the CDR3 reads CASTTISAGETQYF. CDR3 DNA: TGTGCCAGCACGACTATAAGCGCAGGGGAGACCCAGTACTTC.